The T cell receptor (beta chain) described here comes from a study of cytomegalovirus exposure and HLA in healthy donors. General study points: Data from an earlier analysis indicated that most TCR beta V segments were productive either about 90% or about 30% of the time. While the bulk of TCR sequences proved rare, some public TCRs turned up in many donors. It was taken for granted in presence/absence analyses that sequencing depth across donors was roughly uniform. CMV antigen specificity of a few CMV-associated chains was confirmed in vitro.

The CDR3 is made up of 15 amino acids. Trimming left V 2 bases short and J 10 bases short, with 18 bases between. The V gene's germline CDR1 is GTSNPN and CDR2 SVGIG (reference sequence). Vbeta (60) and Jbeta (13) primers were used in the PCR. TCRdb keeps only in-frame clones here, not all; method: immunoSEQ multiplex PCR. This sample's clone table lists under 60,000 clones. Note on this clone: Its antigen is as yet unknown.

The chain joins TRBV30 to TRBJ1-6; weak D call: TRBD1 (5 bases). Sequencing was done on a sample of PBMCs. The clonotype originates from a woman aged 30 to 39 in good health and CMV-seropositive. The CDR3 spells CAWSSAGVRSSPLHF. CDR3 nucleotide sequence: TGTGCCTGGAGTTCCGCGGGGGTAAGGAGCTCACCCCTCCACTTT.